The clone carrying this T cell receptor (beta chain) appeared a few times. These data are taken from a study of T cells in Graves' hyperthyroidism and ophthalmopathy. The CDR3 runs to 14 residues. Trimming took 3 bases from V and 3 from J, leaving 11 bases between them. Germline V CDR1 and CDR2: SGHAT, FQNNGV. The TCR beta CDR3 regions underwent amplification using RNA transcripts as the source. TCR CDR3 underwent first-round RT-PCR with the HTBI primer set. TCRdb re-derived calls from the multiplex PCR reads in MiXCR, one entry per CDR3 protein. Found here are about 420,000 distinct CDR3 sequences, around 13% of them singletons; the top ten hold 5.3%.

The origin of this receptor is a woman between 18 and 30 years old with Graves' hyperthyroidism. The rearrangement joins TRBV11-2 to TRBJ1-2; possible D gene TRBD1, 6 bases. The sequencing input was blood. The CDR3 DNA reads TGTGCCAGCAGCTTTACTCGGACAGACTATGGCTACACCTTC. It specifies CASSFTRTDYGYTF.